One T cell receptor (beta chain) is described in this entry. CD8+ and CD4+ T cells taken from blood had their TCR beta sequenced. Healthy donors formed controls matched for age and sex. In contrast to the negatively isolated CD8+ and CD4+ T cells, TEMRA cells were FACS-enriched. The RNA, about 0.5 to 1 ug, was put through reverse transcription using random hexamers. immunoSEQ multiplex PCR amplified TCR beta CDR3 across 54 Vbeta, 13 Jbeta. MiXCR was run by TCRdb on the immunoSEQ multiplex PCR reads, yielding one entry per CDR3 protein. The repertoire holds 180,000 or so distinct CDR3 sequences, with roughly 95% as singletons. The data derive from a study of CD8 T cells in Susac syndrome. The ends were cut back, 5 bases at V and 5 bases at J, with 15 bases in the middle. CDR3 length: 15 residues. Germline V lookup: CDR1 SEHNR, CDR2 FQNEAQ (reference sequence).

The V call is TRBV7-9, the J call TRBJ1-4, with TRBD1 as a possible D gene (5 bases). Sequencing was done on a sample of CD4+ T cells from PBMCs. This TCR was sampled from a human donor in good health. In DNA, the CDR3 is TGTGCCAGCAGCGGCCCGGGACTGCTGAATGAAAAACTGTTTTTT. Amino acid sequence: CASSGPGLLNEKLFF.